Below are 30 T cell receptor beta chains sequenced from a single sample in a study of T-cell reconstitution after alpha-beta-depleted transplantation in children. Construction of the TCRbeta library involved unique molecular identifiers. From the PCR reads, TCRdb called clonotypes with MiXCR, one entry per CDR3 protein. The sample holds around 400,000 distinct CDR3 sequences, 11% seen once. This material consisted of PBMCs from the stem cell graft donor, taken from the stem cell graft. These receptors were taken from a human donor who donated a stem cell graft to a child with acute myeloid leukemia.

There are many counts of this clonotype. This chain uses TRBV5-6 with TRBJ1-2, with TRBD1 matching over 10 bases. The germline gives CDR1 SGHDT, CDR2 YYEEEE. CDR3 length equals 14 residues. The ends lost 4 bases at V and 4 bases at J; junction bases unmatched: 4. The CDR3 region has the DNA TGTGCCAGCAGCGGGACAGGGGAGAGCTATGGCTACACCTTC. It is translated as CASSGTGESYGYTF.

J is TRBJ1-6 and V is TRBV20-1, with unresolved D. The CDR3 is 14 amino acids. Germline V CDR1 and CDR2: DFQATT, SNEGSKA (reference sequence). The germline V and J ends were trimmed by 0 bases and 5 bases, with 8 bases remaining between them. The CDR3 loop is CSAREGRNNSPLHF. CDR3 nucleotides: TGCAGTGCTAGAGAGGGTAGGAATAATTCACCCCTCCACTTT.

This clonotype was seen a few times. The rearrangement links TRBV7-8 to TRBJ2-7, with 11 bases identical to TRBD1. J lost 9 bases, V lost 5 bases, and 12 bases had no gene match. Germline V gene data show CDR1 as SGHVS and CDR2 as FQNEAQ. The CDR3 loop spans 15 amino acids. CDR3 in amino acids: CASSATGTGGRSQYV. The DNA for the CDR3 is TGTGCCAGCAGCGCTACCGGGACAGGGGGGCGGTCGCAGTACGTC.

The chain has TRBV7-9 and TRBJ1-1, with no clear D. Deletions cut 2 bases from V and 10 bases from J, with 8 bases between. This CDR3 comprises 11 residues. The germline V gene has CDR1 SEHNR and CDR2 FQNEAQ (reference sequence). For the CDR3, the DNA is TGTGCCAGCAGCTTACAGACGGGAGCTTTCTTT. It encodes CASSLQTGAFF.

The chain is built from TRBV6-5 and TRBJ2-5; 10 positions match TRBD2. In germline, CDR1 is MNHEY, CDR2 SVGAGI. J gave up 9 bases and V 0 bases, and 4 bases lay outside the gene matches. This CDR3 has 14 amino acids. As DNA, the CDR3 is TGTGCCAGCAGTTACTCGACTAGCGGGTTGTCCCAGTACTTC. Residues: CASSYSTSGLSQYF.

The V call is TRBV29-1, the J call TRBJ1-2, with a weak D call TRBD1 (5 bases). Germline V gene data show CDR1 as SQVTM and CDR2 as ANQGSEA. The length of the CDR3 is 11 residues. The CDR3 sequence is CTTGRDYGYTF. The DNA for the CDR3 is TGCACCACAGGCAGGGACTATGGCTACACCTTC.

This clonotype was counted only a few times. The chain carries TRBV7-2 and TRBJ1-4; D is possibly TRBD1 (5 bases). Trimming removed 4 bases at V and 5 bases at J, with 17 bases between. Germline V CDR1 and CDR2: SGHTA, FQGNSA. This CDR3 is 16 amino acids long. CDR3 protein: CASSSGGATANEKLFF. The CDR3 DNA reads TGTGCCAGCAGCTCGGGAGGGGCAACGGCGAATGAAAAACTGTTTTTT.

The V and J genes are TRBV6-2 or TRBV6-3 and TRBJ2-1, with D unclear. V lost 6 bases, J lost 0 bases, and 12 bases lay in between. Germline lookup yields CDR1 MNHEY and CDR2 SVGEGT. The CDR3 length is 15 residues. The CDR3 reads CASRTDQSSYNEQFF. CDR3 sequence (DNA): TGTGCCAGCAGAACAGATCAGAGCTCCTACAATGAGCAGTTCTTC.

A few counts support this clonotype. This chain connects TRBV20-1 to TRBJ1-6; no reliable D call. Germline V lookup: CDR1 DFQATT, CDR2 SNEGSKA (reference sequence). V lost 0 bases and J 7 bases, leaving 13 bases between the germline ends. This CDR3 comprises 15 residues. The CDR3 here is CSARDLQKRNSPLHF. CDR3 bases: TGCAGTGCTAGAGATCTACAGAAAAGGAATTCACCCCTCCACTTT.

This clonotype has just a few counts. This chain connects TRBV12-3 or TRBV12-4 to TRBJ1-5; D is uncertain. This CDR3 has 14 residues. The ends were cut back, 6 bases at V and 9 bases at J, with 18 bases in the middle. The CDR3 loop is CASSPGRQYGPQHF. The CDR3 DNA is TGTGCCAGCAGCCCCGGACGGCAGTATGGGCCCCAGCATTTT.

On this clonotype itself: At one end the junction does not follow the germline gene, possibly because of a read error. The chain uses TRBV3-1 and TRBJ2-5; perhaps TRBD2 as D (6 bases). The CDR3 is made up of 15 amino acids. Germline V lookup: CDR1 LGHDT, CDR2 YNNKEL (reference sequence). The CDR3 coding sequence is TGTGCCTGCAGCCAAGGGTTGGGACTTCAAGAGACCCAGTACTTC. Translated: CACSQGLGLQETQYF.

This clonotype appeared many times. The rearrangement uses TRBV11-2 and TRBJ2-6; D is uncertain. The V and J ends lost 1 base and 0 bases respectively, with 4 bases between them. The CDR3 consists of 15 residues. Germline lookup yields CDR1 SGHAT and CDR2 FQNNGV. The CDR3 nucleotides read TGTGCCAGCAGCTTAGGGCTCTCTGGGGCCAACGTCCTGACTTTC. It specifies CASSLGLSGANVLTF.

This chain links TRBV20-1 with TRBJ2-3, with 11 positions matching TRBD2. The J segment lost 2 bases and the V segment lost 4 bases, leaving 2 bases of the junction unmatched. This CDR3 has 14 amino acids. Germline CDR1 and CDR2: DFQATT and SNEGSKA (reference sequence). This CDR3 is CSAIAGGFTDTQYF. CDR3 bases: TGCAGTGCTATAGCGGGAGGGTTCACAGATACGCAGTATTTT.

The gene calls are TRBV15 and TRBJ2-1; 14 bases align to TRBD2. CDR3 size: 16 residues. Unmatched junction bases numbered 6, after V lost 5 bases and J lost 6 bases. The germline V gene encodes CDR1 LNHNV and CDR2 YYDKDF (reference sequence). This CDR3 reads CATSPRTSGRFNEQFF. The CDR3 DNA is TGTGCCACCAGCCCCCGGACTAGCGGGAGGTTCAATGAGCAGTTCTTC.

The V call is TRBV3-1, the J call TRBJ1-1, with TRBD1 identical over 7 bases. V gave up 1 base and J gave up 1 base; unmatched junction bases: 3. The CDR3 contains 15 residues. The V gene's germline CDR1 is LGHDT and CDR2 YNNKEL (reference sequence). CDR3 bases: TGTGCCAGCAGCCAAGGGGGACAGCCGAACACTGAAGCTTTCTTT. Translated: CASSQGGQPNTEAFF.

The chain combines TRBV6-2 or TRBV6-3 with TRBJ1-1; no reliable D call. The CDR3 spans 15 residues. Trimming pared 1 base from V and 0 bases from J, leaving 9 bases between. Germline V CDR1 and CDR2: MNHEY, SVGEGT. Written as DNA, the CDR3 is TGTGCCAGCAGTTACTACTCCCCTTTGAACACTGAAGCTTTCTTT. This sequence encodes CASSYYSPLNTEAFF.

The chain employs TRBV5-1 and TRBJ2-5; a weak D match, TRBD1 (6 bases). This CDR3 is 14 amino acids long. V was pared by 4 bases and J by 2 bases, with 12 bases between. Looked up from germline, CDR1 is SGHRS and CDR2 is YFSETQ. The DNA of the CDR3 is TGCGCCAGCAGCGAAGGCAGGGGACAAGAGACCCAGTACTTC. This translates into CASSEGRGQETQYF.

The V and J genes are TRBV7-2 and TRBJ2-7; D possibly corresponds to TRBD1 (5 bases). Trimming left V 4 bases short and J 5 bases short, with 18 bases between. This CDR3 comprises 15 residues. Germline-derived CDR1 and CDR2 are SGHTA and FQGNSA. The CDR3 bases are TGTGCCAGCAGCTCAGCCCCAGGGTTGATCAACGAGCAGTACTTC. Translated: CASSSAPGLINEQYF.

This clonotype was counted only a few times. The chain joins TRBV6-1 to TRBJ2-3; D unresolved. The V gene's germline CDR1 is MNHNS and CDR2 SASEGT. The CDR3 is made up of 13 amino acids. V gave up 11 bases and J gave up 2 bases, with 14 bases separating them. The CDR3 loop reads CAVSPTTTDTQYF. The CDR3 DNA follows: TGTGCCGTCTCCCCTACCACCACAGATACGCAGTATTTT.

This clonotype was detected once. The chain recombines TRBV3-1 with TRBJ2-5; possible D gene TRBD1, 5 bases. From germline, CDR1 is LGHDT and CDR2 YNNKEL (reference sequence). This CDR3 spans 17 amino acids. Trimming stripped 11 bases from V and 7 bases from J, with 32 bases between. Here the CDR3 reads CASCQDLRQWAVGTQYF. CDR3 nucleotides: TGTGCCTCCTGCCAAGATCTGCGACAGTGGGCGGTTGGGACCCAGTACTTC.

The chain uses TRBV7-9 and TRBJ2-7; 7 positions agree with TRBD1. J gave up 3 bases and V 5 bases, and 7 bases lay outside the gene matches. This CDR3 region has 14 residues. Germline assignment: CDR1 SEHNR and CDR2 FQNEAQ (reference sequence). The CDR3 protein is CASSRYRGNYEQYV. CDR3 DNA sequence: TGTGCCAGCAGCCGGTACAGGGGAAACTACGAGCAGTACGTC.

This chain joins TRBV7-2 and TRBJ2-7, with D hard to call. The CDR3 extends over 13 amino acids. Germline V gene data show CDR1 as SGHTA and CDR2 as FQGNSA. V shed 1 base and J shed 6 bases, with 10 bases lying between them. The CDR3, as DNA: TGTGCCAGCAGCTTAGGTTGGGTAGGCGAGCAGTACGTC. Residues: CASSLGWVGEQYV.

This chain connects TRBV7-2 to TRBJ2-5, with 7 bases aligning to TRBD2. Germline V gene data show CDR1 as SGHTA and CDR2 as FQGNSA. The CDR3 has 15 amino acids. Losses at the gene ends were 2 bases for V and 2 bases for J; bases not matched to a gene: 5. For the CDR3, the DNA is TGTGCCAGCAGCTTATATGGGGGGGGACAAGAGACCCAGTACTTC. Amino acids: CASSLYGGGQETQYF. The complete variable domain, with remaining parts taken from reference TRBV7-2 and TRBJ2-5, reads GAGVSQSPSNKVTEKGKDVELRCDPISGHTALYWYRQSLGQGLEFLIYFQGNSAPDKSGLPSDRFSAERTGGSVSTLTIQRTQQEDSAVYLCASSLYGGGQETQYFGPGTRLLVL.

This clonotype was observed a handful of times. This chain joins TRBV12-3 or TRBV12-4 and TRBJ2-1, with 10 bases lining up with TRBD1. This CDR3 is 15 amino acids long. After removal of 6 bases from V and 7 bases from J, the junction contained 9 bases not matched to a gene. CDR3 nucleotide sequence: TGTGCCAGCAGATCTCCGGGACAGGGGTGGAATGAGCAGTTCTTC. Translating gives CASRSPGQGWNEQFF.

This clonotype was found many times. This sequence joins TRBV18 and TRBJ1-5; D is undetermined. Trimming took off 3 bases at V and 5 bases at J, with 8 bases between the two ends. Germline V gene lookup returns CDR1 KGHSH and CDR2 LQKENI. The CDR3 is 13 amino acids. CDR3 nucleotides: TGTGCCAGCTCACCGGGGAGAGATCAGCCCCAGCATTTT. Translated: CASSPGRDQPQHF.

There are a few counts of this clonotype. V and J are TRBV5-1 and TRBJ2-5; 8 positions agree with TRBD1. CDR3 length: 15 residues. The germline CDR1 and CDR2 sequences are SGHRS and YFSETQ. The junction had 6 bases not matched to a gene; V was cut back by 3 bases and J by 2 bases. CDR3 sequence: CASSSGGAVQETQYF. The CDR3 nucleotides read TGCGCCAGCAGCTCAGGGGGCGCCGTACAAGAGACCCAGTACTTC.

This clonotype was counted only a few times. The genes are TRBV7-2 and TRBJ1-2; the D gene is possibly TRBD1 (6 bases). Trimming took 5 bases from V and 5 from J, leaving 21 bases between them. Per germline, CDR1 SGHTA and CDR2 FQGNSA. This CDR3 has 16 amino acids. The CDR3 nucleotides read TGTGCCAGCAGCAGTCAAGGGGGGCAGGATGGATATGGCTACACCTTC. It codes for CASSSQGGQDGYGYTF.

This clonotype came up a few times. At one end, the junction sequence differs from germline, possibly due to a read error. V and J are TRBV10-1 and TRBJ2-1; 8 bases align to TRBD1. Germline values: CDR1 WNHNN, CDR2 SYGVQD (reference sequence). The CDR3 sequence is 14 residues long. CDR3 loop: CASSEPGDRGQLIF. CDR3 in DNA: TGCGCCAGCAGTGAGCCGGGCGACAGGGGACAACTCATCTTC.

This clonotype was observed a few times. V is TRBV11-2 and J is TRBJ1-3; a possible D gene is TRBD1 (5 bases). Germline CDR1 and CDR2: SGHAT and FQNNGV. Trimming shortened V by 2 bases and J by 0 bases, and 20 bases separated the two germline ends. The CDR3 has 19 residues. The CDR3 DNA reads as TGTGCCAGCAGCTTAAGTGCTTTGGGGGGACTGAGCTCTGGAAACACCATATATTTT. Translated, it gives CASSLSALGGLSSGNTIYF.

Only a few counts were recorded for this clonotype. The chain joins TRBV5-1 to TRBJ2-1; either TRBD1 or TRBD2 may supply D (5 bases each). Germline CDR1 SGHRS, CDR2 YFSETQ. The CDR3 runs 15 residues. V was clipped by 0 bases and J by 3 bases, with 10 bases between them. The CDR3, as DNA: TGCGCCAGCAGCTTGGGGGACGGAATCTACAATGAGCAGTTCTTC. It codes for CASSLGDGIYNEQFF.